The source of this TCR beta chain is a study of cytomegalovirus exposure and HLA in healthy donors. Study at large: Tens of millions of unique TCRs from HLA-typed donors were held in an early release of data. Study-level points and caveats: The study recorded more than 150 TCR beta chains that were cytomegalovirus-associated. A later analysis revealed that TCR association rates differed between HLA loci, peaking at DRB1 and bottoming out at HLA-C.

For this clone: Its antigen is still unknown.

Germline CDR1 and CDR2: KGHSY and FQNENV. V was pared by 4 bases and J by 0 bases, with 8 bases of the junction left unmatched. There are 17 residues in the CDR3. 60 Vbeta and 13 Jbeta primers were used in PCR. Per the study methods: Later, an analysis found 75 million to 90 million unique TCR beta chains, and 10 million to 11 million of these were shared. TCRdb keeps only in-frame clones here, not all; method: immunoSEQ multiplex PCR. The DNA was the basis for D and trimming; V, J and clone size are from that table. The table lists 100,000 to 150,000 clones, 80% of them singletons. This chain joins TRBV16 and TRBJ1-3; 8 nucleotides match TRBD1. The TCR sequence derives from a young man in good health and CMV-seropositive. The specimen was PBMCs. The CDR3 sequence is CASSLRTGYSSGNTIYF. The CDR3 nucleotides are TGTGCCAGCAGCCTCAGGACAGGGTATTCCTCTGGAAACACCATATATTTT.